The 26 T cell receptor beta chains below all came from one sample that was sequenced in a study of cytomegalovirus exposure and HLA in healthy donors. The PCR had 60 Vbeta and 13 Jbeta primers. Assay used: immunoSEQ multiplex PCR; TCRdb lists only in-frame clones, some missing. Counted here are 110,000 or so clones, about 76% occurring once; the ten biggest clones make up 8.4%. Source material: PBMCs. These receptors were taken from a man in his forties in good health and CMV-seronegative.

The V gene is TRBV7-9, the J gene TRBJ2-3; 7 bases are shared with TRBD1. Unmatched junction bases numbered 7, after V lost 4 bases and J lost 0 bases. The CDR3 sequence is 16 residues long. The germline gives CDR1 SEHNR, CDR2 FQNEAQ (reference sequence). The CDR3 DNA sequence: TGTGCCAGCAGCTCCCCCGGGACAGTGAGCACAGATACGCAGTATTTT. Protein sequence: CASSSPGTVSTDTQYF. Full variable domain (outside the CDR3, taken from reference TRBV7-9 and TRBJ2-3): DTGVSQNPRHKITKRGQNVTFRCDPISEHNRLYWYRQTLGQGPEFLTYFQNEAQLEKSRLLSDRFSAERPKGSFSTLEIQRTEQGDSAMYLCASSSPGTVSTDTQYFGPGTRLTVL.

CDR3 region: CASSQGATFYGYTF. CDR3 DNA sequence: TGTGCCAGCTCCCAGGGGGCGACGTTCTATGGCTACACCTTC. This rearrangement joins TRBV10-3 to TRBJ1-2; 8 positions match TRBD1. Germline-derived CDR1 and CDR2 are ENHRY and SYGVKD. Trimming at V came to 10 bases and at J to 4 bases, leaving 11 bases not matched to a gene. The CDR3 spans 14 residues.

The CDR3 nucleotides read TGTGCCAGCAGCAGTAGCGGGGGGGCTACCGAGCAGTACTTC. It specifies CASSSSGGATEQYF. The J gene is TRBJ2-7, the V gene TRBV7-9, with 11 bases that match TRBD2. This CDR3 has 14 residues. CDR1 is SEHNR and CDR2 is FQNEAQ in the germline V gene (reference sequence). V shed 5 bases, J shed 6 bases, and the junction held 6 bases outside the gene matches.

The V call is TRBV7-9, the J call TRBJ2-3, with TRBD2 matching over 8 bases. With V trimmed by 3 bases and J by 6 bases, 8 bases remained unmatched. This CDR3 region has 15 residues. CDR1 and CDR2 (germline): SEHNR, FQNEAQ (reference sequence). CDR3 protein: CASSLSGGVGDTQYF. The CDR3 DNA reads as TGTGCCAGCAGCTTGAGCGGGGGTGTAGGGGATACGCAGTATTTT.

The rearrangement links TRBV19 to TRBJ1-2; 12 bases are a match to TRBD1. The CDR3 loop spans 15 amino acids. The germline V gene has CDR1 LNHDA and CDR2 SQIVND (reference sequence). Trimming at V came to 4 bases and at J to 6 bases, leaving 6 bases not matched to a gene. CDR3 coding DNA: TGTGCCAGTAGTAGGCCCGGGACAGGGGGCAATGGCTACACCTTC. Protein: CASSRPGTGGNGYTF.

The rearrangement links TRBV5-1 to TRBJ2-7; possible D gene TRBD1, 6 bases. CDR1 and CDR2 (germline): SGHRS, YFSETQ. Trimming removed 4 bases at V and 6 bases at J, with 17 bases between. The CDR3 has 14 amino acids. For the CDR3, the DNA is TGCGCCAGCAGCCCCACGCAGGGGCAGGGCGAGCAGTACTTC. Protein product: CASSPTQGQGEQYF. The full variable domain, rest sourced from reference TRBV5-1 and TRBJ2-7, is KAGVTQTPRYLIKTRGQQVTLSCSPISGHRSVSWYQQTPGQGLQFLFEYFSETQRNKGNFPGRFSGRQFSNSRSEMNVSTLELGDSALYLCASSPTQGQGEQYFGPGTRLTVT.

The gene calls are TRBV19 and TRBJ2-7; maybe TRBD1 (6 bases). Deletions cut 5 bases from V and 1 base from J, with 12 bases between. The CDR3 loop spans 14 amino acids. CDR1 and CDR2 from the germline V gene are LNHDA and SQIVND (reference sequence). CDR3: CASSDRDKSYEQYF. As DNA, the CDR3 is TGTGCCAGTAGTGACCGGGACAAATCCTACGAGCAGTACTTC.

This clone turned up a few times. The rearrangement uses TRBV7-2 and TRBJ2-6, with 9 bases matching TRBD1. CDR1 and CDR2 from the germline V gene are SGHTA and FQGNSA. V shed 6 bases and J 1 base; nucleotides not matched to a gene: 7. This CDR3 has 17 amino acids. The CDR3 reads CASSAGTGYSGANVLTF. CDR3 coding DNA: TGTGCCAGCAGTGCCGGGACAGGGTATTCTGGGGCCAACGTCCTGACTTTC.

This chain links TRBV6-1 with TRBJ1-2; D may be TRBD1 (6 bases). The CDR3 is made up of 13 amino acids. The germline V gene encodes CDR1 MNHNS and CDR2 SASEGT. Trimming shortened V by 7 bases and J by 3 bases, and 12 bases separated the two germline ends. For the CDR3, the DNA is TGTGCCAGCAATAACAGGGCCTACTATGGCTACACCTTC. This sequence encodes CASNNRAYYGYTF.

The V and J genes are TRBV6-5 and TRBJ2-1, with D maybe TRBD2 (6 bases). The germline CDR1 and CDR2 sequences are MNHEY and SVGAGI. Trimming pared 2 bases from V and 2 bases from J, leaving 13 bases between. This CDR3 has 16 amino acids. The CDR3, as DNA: TGTGCCAGCAGTTACGCAACCGGGAGTCCCTACAATGAGCAGTTCTTC. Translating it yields CASSYATGSPYNEQFF.

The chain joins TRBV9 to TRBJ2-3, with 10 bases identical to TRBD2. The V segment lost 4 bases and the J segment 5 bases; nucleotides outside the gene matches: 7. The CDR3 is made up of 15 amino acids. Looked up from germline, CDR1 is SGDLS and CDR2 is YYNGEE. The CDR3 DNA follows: TGTGCCAGCAGCCAAGCGGGGGGGCATGGAGATACGCAGTATTTT. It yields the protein CASSQAGGHGDTQYF.

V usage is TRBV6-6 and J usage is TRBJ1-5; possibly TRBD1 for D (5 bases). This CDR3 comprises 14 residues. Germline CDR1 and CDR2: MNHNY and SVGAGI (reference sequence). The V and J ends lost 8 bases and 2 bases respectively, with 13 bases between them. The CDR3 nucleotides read TGTGCCAGCGATGGCAGGGTTGGCAATCAGCCCCAGCATTTT. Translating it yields CASDGRVGNQPQHF.

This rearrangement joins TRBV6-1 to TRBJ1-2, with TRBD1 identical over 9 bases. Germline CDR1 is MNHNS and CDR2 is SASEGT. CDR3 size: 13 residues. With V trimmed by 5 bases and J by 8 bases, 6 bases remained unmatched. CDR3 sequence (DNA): TGTGCCAGCAGTAGACAGGGGGACGAAGGCTACACCTTC. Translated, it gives CASSRQGDEGYTF.

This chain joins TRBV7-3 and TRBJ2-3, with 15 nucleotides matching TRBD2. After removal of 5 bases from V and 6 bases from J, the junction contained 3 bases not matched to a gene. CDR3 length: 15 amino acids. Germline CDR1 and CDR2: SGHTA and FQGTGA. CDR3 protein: CASSRTSGGADTQYF. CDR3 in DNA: TGTGCCAGCAGCCGGACTAGCGGGGGGGCGGATACGCAGTATTTT.

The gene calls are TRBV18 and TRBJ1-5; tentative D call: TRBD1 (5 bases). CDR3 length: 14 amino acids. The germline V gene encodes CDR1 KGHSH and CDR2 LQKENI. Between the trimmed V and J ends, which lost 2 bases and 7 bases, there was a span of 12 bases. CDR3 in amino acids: CASSPIGADQPQHF. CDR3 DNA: TGTGCCAGCTCACCAATTGGGGCTGACCAGCCCCAGCATTTT.

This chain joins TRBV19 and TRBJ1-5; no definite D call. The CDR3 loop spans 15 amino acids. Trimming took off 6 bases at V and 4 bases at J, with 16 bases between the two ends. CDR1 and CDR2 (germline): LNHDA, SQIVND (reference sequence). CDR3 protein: CASREEVGRNQPQHF. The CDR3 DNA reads TGTGCCAGTAGAGAGGAGGTGGGCCGAAATCAGCCCCAGCATTTT.

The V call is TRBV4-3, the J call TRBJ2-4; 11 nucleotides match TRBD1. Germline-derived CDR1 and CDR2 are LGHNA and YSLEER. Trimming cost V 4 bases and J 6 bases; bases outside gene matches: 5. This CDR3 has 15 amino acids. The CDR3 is CASSLAGTGGNIQYF. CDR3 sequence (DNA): TGCGCCAGCAGCCTTGCAGGGACAGGGGGAAACATTCAGTACTTC.

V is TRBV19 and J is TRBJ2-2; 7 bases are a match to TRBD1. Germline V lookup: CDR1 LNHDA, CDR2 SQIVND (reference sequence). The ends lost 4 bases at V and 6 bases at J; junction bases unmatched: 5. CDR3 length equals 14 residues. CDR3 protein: CASSKVQGAGELFF. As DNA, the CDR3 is TGTGCCAGTAGTAAGGTCCAGGGGGCCGGGGAGCTGTTTTTT.

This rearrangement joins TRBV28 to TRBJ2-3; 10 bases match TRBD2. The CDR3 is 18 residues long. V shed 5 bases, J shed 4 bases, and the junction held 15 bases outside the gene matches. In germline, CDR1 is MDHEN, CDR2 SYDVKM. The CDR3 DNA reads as TGTGCCAGCAGTCCAGGACCAGCGGGGGGGCTAGGGGCAGATACGCAGTATTTT. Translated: CASSPGPAGGLGADTQYF.

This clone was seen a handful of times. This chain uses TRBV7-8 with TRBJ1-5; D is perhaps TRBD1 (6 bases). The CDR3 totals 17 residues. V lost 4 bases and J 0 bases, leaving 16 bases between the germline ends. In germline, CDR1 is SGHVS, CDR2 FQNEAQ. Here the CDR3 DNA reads TGTGCCAGCAGCTCGATTGGACAGTCCCATAGCAATCAGCCCCAGCATTTT. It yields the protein CASSSIGQSHSNQPQHF.

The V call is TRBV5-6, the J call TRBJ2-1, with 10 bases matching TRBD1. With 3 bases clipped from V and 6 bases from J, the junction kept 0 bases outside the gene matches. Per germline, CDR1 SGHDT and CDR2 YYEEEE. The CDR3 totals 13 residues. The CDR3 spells CASSWDRGNEQFF. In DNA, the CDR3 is TGTGCCAGCAGCTGGGACAGGGGCAATGAGCAGTTCTTC.

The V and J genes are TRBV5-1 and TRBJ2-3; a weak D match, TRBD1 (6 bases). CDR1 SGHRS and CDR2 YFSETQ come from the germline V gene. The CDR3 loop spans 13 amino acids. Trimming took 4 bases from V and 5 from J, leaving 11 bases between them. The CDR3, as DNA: TGCGCCAGCAGCCTACAGGACAGAGATACGCAGTATTTT. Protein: CASSLQDRDTQYF.

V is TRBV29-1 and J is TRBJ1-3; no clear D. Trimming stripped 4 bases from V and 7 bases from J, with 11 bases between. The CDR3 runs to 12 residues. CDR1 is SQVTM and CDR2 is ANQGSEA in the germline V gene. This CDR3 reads CSVGVFGNTIYF. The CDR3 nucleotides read TGCAGCGTTGGGGTGTTCGGGAACACCATATATTTT.

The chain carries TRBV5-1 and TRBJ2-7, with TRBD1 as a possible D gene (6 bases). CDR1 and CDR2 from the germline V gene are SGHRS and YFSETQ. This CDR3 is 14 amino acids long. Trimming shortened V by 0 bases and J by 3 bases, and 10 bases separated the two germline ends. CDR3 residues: CASSLGQGNYEQYF. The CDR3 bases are TGCGCCAGCAGCTTGGGTCAGGGGAACTACGAGCAGTACTTC. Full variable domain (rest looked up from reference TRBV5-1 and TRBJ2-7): KAGVTQTPRYLIKTRGQQVTLSCSPISGHRSVSWYQQTPGQGLQFLFEYFSETQRNKGNFPGRFSGRQFSNSRSEMNVSTLELGDSALYLCASSLGQGNYEQYFGPGTRLTVT.

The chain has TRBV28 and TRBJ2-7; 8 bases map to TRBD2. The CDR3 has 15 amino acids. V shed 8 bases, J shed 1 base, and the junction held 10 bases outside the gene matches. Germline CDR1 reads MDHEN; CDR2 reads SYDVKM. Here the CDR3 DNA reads TGTGCCAGCCAGATGGCGGGGGGTTATTCCTACGAGCAGTACTTC. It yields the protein CASQMAGGYSYEQYF.

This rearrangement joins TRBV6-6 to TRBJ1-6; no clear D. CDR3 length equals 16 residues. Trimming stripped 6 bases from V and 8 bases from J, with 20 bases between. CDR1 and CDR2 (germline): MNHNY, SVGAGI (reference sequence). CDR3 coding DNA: TGTGCCAGCAGCCCTGGGCAGGTGTGGGTGGATTCACCCCTCCACTTT. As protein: CASSPGQVWVDSPLHF.